This section outlines one T cell receptor (beta chain) sequence together with its context. Germline is not matched at one junction end, which may reflect a read error. A modified ARM-PCR protocol with three rounds of nested PCR amplified TCRbeta. Each CDR3 protein is one row after TCRdb ran MiXCR on the multiplex PCR reads. The sample lists fewer than 120,000 distinct CDR3 sequences; under 90% were seen once. This sample is drawn from a study of tumor and adjacent non-tumor tissue in lung cancer. Whole-study context: On average, productive TCRbeta reads reached about 4.17 million per sample.

No cell sorting was done before RNA was extracted from the tissue. The source material was lung tumor tissue. This TCR came from a man aged 65 to 79 with non-small cell lung cancer.

As DNA, the CDR3 is TGTGCCAGCAGTAGGTCTGACTATGGATACATCTTC. It yields the protein CASSRSDYGYIF. The chain links TRBV6-5 to TRBJ1-2; D is uncertain. Germline lookup yields CDR1 MNHEY and CDR2 SVGAGI. This CDR3 is built from 12 residues.